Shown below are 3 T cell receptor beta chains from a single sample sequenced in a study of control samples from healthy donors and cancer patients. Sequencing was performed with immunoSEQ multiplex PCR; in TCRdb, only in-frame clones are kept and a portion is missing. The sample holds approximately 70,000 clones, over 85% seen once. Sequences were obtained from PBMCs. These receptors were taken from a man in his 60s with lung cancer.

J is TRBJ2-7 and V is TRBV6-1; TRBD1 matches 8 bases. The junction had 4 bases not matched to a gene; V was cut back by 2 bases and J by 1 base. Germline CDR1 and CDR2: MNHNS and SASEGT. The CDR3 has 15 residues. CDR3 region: CASSEFDRGSYEQYF. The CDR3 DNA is TGTGCCAGCAGTGAATTTGACAGGGGATCCTACGAGCAGTACTTC.

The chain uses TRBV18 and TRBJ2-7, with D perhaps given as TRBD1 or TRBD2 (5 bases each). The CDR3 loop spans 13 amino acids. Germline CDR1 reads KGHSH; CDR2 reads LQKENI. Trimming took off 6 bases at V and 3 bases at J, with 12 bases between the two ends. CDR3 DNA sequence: TGTGCCAGCTCGTTCAGGGACCGCTACGAGCAGTACGTC. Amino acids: CASSFRDRYEQYV.

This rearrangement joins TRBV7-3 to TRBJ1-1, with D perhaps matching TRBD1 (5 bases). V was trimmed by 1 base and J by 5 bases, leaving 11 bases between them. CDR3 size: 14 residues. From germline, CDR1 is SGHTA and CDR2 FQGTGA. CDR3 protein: CASSLRGEDTEAFF. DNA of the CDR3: TGTGCCAGCAGCTTAAGGGGGGAAGATACTGAAGCTTTCTTT. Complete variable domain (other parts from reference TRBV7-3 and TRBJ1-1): GAGVSQTPSNKVTEKGKYVELRCDPISGHTALYWYRQSLGQGPEFLIYFQGTGAADDSGLPNDRFFAVRPEGSVSTLKIQRTERGDSAVYLCASSLRGEDTEAFFGQGTRLTVV.